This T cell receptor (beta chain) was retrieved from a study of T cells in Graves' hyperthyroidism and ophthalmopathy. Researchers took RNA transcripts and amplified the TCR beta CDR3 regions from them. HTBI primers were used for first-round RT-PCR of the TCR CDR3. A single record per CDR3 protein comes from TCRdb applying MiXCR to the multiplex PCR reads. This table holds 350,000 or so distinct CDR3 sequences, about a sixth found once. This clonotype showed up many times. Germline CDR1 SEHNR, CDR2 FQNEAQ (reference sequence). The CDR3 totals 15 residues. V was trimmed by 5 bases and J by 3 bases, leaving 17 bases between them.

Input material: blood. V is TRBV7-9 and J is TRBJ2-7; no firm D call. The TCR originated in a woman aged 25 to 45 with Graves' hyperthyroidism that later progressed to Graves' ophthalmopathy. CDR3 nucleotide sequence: TGTGCCAGCAGCCCGACTGGACGGGCGAGCTACGAGCAGTACTTC. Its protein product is CASSPTGRASYEQYF. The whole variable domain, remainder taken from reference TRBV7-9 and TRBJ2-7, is DTGVSQNPRHKITKRGQNVTFRCDPISEHNRLYWYRQTLGQGPEFLTYFQNEAQLEKSRLLSDRFSAERPKGSFSTLEIQRTEQGDSAMYLCASSPTGRASYEQYFGPGTRLTVT.